The 6 T cell receptor beta chains below come from one sample, sequenced in a study of blood T cell repertoires in COVID-19. Using immunoSEQ multiplex PCR, the repertoire was profiled, and TCRdb retains in-frame clones only, with some absent. Of almost 250,000 clones listed, 85% to 90% were seen once; the top ten hold about 4%. The specimen was PBMCs or T cells enriched from blood (not recorded which). The receptors were gathered from a woman in her twenties or thirties who had recovered from COVID-19.

This chain connects TRBV30 to TRBJ1-2; no reliable D call. The V gene lost 0 bases and the J gene lost 0 bases, with 17 bases spanning the gap. Germline V gives CDR1 GTSNPN, CDR2 SVGIG (reference sequence). The CDR3 length is 17 residues. The CDR3 loop reads CAWSVAPSFGANYGYTF. The CDR3 coding sequence is TGTGCCTGGAGTGTCGCCCCCTCGTTCGGGGCTAACTATGGCTACACCTTC.

CDR3 loop: CASSLIGAGEKLFF. The CDR3 region has the DNA TGTGCCAGCAGCCTGATAGGGGCGGGGGAAAAACTGTTTTTT. V gene TRBV3-1 (or the pseudogene TRBV3-2) combines with J gene TRBJ1-4; D is possibly TRBD1 (5 bases). V lost 4 bases, J lost 8 bases, and 14 bases lay in between. CDR1 is LGHDT and CDR2 is YNNKEL in the germline V gene (reference sequence). The CDR3 extends over 14 amino acids.

The gene calls are TRBV24-1 and TRBJ2-3, with TRBD2 as a possible D gene (5 bases). V shed 2 bases and J shed 6 bases, with 11 bases lying between them. The CDR3 has 14 residues. Germline CDR1 KGHDR, CDR2 SFDVKD. CDR3 sequence (DNA): TGTGCCACCAGTGATTCCGGACTTACGGATACGCAGTATTTT. Amino acid sequence: CATSDSGLTDTQYF.

The rearrangement uses TRBV6-5 and TRBJ1-6; D remains ambiguous. CDR1 is MNHEY, CDR2 SVGAGI, per germline. The CDR3 loop spans 15 amino acids. Trimming cost V 8 bases and J 0 bases, with 11 bases left between them. The CDR3 loop reads CASRLPSSYNSPLHF. The CDR3 DNA reads TGTGCCAGCCGCCTCCCGAGCTCCTATAATTCACCCCTCCACTTT.

The chain combines TRBV5-4 with TRBJ2-5; 9 bases are a match to TRBD2. This CDR3 contains 16 residues. The germline CDR1 and CDR2 sequences are SGHNT and YYREEE (reference sequence). V was clipped by 2 bases and J by 1 base; unmatched bases: 6. Here the CDR3 reads CASSFRGGGFQETQYF. The CDR3, as DNA: TGTGCCAGCAGCTTTCGCGGGGGGGGATTCCAAGAGACCCAGTACTTC. The entire variable domain, with the rest obtained from reference TRBV5-4 and TRBJ2-5, is as follows: ETGVTQSPTHLIKTRGQQVTLRCSSQSGHNTVSWYQQALGQGPQFIFQYYREEENGRGNFPPRFSGLQFPNYSSELNVNALELDDSALYLCASSFRGGGFQETQYFGPGTRLLVL.

The chain couples TRBV6-5 to TRBJ1-1; no reliable D call. The CDR3 is 15 amino acids. Germline CDR1 reads MNHEY; CDR2 reads SVGAGI. V was trimmed by 5 bases and J by 0 bases, leaving 13 bases between them. CDR3 nucleotide sequence: TGTGCCAGCAGTCCGTCGGCGGGTCTGAACACTGAAGCTTTCTTT. The encoded protein is CASSPSAGLNTEAFF.